These 10 T cell receptor beta chains originate from one sample sequenced in a study of graft-versus-host responses after intestinal transplantation. Which antigens these TCRs recognize remains unknown. Sequencing used immunoSEQ multiplex PCR; TCRdb keeps in-frame clones, though not all of them. Here the sample spans about 130,000 clones, around nine tenths being singletons. The sample was unstimulated CD4+ T cells sorted from spleen or lymph node cells, taken before intestinal transplant. The source of these receptors is a human donor who received an intestinal transplant.

The chain carries TRBV5-1 and TRBJ2-4, with D perhaps matching TRBD2 (5 bases). Germline CDR1 and CDR2: SGHRS and YFSETQ. CDR3 length equals 18 residues. Trimming cost V 3 bases and J 2 bases, with 21 bases left between them. The CDR3 DNA sequence: TGCGCCAGCAGCTCGAGAGGACTGCCCCCGGATCCCAAAAACATTCAGTACTTC. Protein product: CASSSRGLPPDPKNIQYF.

The rearrangement uses TRBV6-5 and TRBJ2-2; TRBD1 matches 9 bases. CDR1 and CDR2 from the germline V gene are MNHEY and SVGAGI. The J segment lost 5 bases and the V segment lost 8 bases, leaving 6 bases of the junction unmatched. This CDR3 is built from 14 residues. Here the CDR3 DNA reads TGTGCCAGCTGGGGACAGGGTTGGACCGGGGAGCTGTTTTTT. It specifies CASWGQGWTGELFF.

V usage is TRBV7-9 and J usage is TRBJ2-3; 15 positions match TRBD2. The length of the CDR3 is 18 residues. Losses at the gene ends were 4 bases for V and 3 bases for J; bases not matched to a gene: 8. Germline V gene sequence: CDR1 SEHNR, CDR2 FQNEAQ (reference sequence). The CDR3 DNA reads as TGTGCCAGCAGCTGGGGACTAGCGGGGGGAGTCAGTACAGATACGCAGTATTTT. Protein: CASSWGLAGGVSTDTQYF.

The rearrangement uses TRBV13 and TRBJ1-2, with unresolved D. CDR3 length: 15 residues. Per germline, CDR1 PRHDT and CDR2 FYEKMQ (reference sequence). The germline V and J ends were trimmed by 3 bases and 4 bases, with 15 bases remaining between them. The CDR3 sequence: CASSFLDRESYGYTF. CDR3 coding DNA: TGTGCCAGCAGCTTCCTCGATCGAGAGAGCTATGGCTACACCTTC.

This chain links TRBV5-1 with TRBJ2-1; no firm D call. Trimming removed 5 bases at V and 10 bases at J, with 19 bases between. Germline CDR1 SGHRS, CDR2 YFSETQ. The CDR3 has 14 residues. CDR3 sequence reads: CASSPQARSKEQFF. DNA for the CDR3: TGCGCCAGCAGTCCTCAAGCCCGGTCAAAGGAGCAGTTCTTC.

CDR3 coding DNA: TGTGCCAGTACTAGACAGGGAGCAACTAATGAAAAACTGTTTTTT. Its protein is CASTRQGATNEKLFF. The genes are TRBV19 and TRBJ1-4, with TRBD1 identical over 7 bases. This CDR3 region has 15 residues. Trimming cost V 7 bases and J 0 bases; bases outside gene matches: 5. Germline lookup yields CDR1 LNHDA and CDR2 SQIVND (reference sequence).

The chain combines TRBV5-1 with TRBJ1-1; D perhaps matches TRBD1 (5 bases). Germline values: CDR1 SGHRS, CDR2 YFSETQ. The CDR3 runs to 14 residues. Trimming took off 4 bases at V and 4 bases at J, with 14 bases between the two ends. CDR3 sequence: CASSPGTLFTEAFF. The CDR3 DNA reads TGCGCCAGCAGCCCGGGGACTCTCTTCACTGAAGCTTTCTTT.

The chain has TRBV6-5 and TRBJ1-4, with a weak D call TRBD1 (5 bases). This CDR3 is built from 15 residues. With 0 bases removed from V and 8 bases from J, the gap between germline ends came to 13 bases. The V gene's germline CDR1 is MNHEY and CDR2 SVGAGI. The CDR3 region has the DNA TGTGCCAGCAGTTACTCGGCGGCAGGGAGAGAAAAACTGTTTTTT. Amino acid sequence: CASSYSAAGREKLFF.

The chain combines TRBV11-2 with TRBJ1-4, with D possibly being TRBD1 (6 bases). CDR1 SGHAT and CDR2 FQNNGV come from the germline V gene. The ends were cut back, 5 bases at V and 4 bases at J, with 11 bases in the middle. There are 14 residues in the CDR3. The CDR3 region has the DNA TGTGCCAGCAGCGCCGGACAGATTAATGAAAAACTGTTTTTT. It encodes CASSAGQINEKLFF. The complete variable domain, with remaining parts taken from reference TRBV11-2 and TRBJ1-4, reads EAGVAQSPRYKIIEKRQSVAFWCNPISGHATLYWYQQILGQGPKLLIQFQNNGVVDDSQLPKDRFSAERLKGVDSTLKIQPAKLEDSAVYLCASSAGQINEKLFFGSGTQLSVL.

The rearrangement uses TRBV5-1 and TRBJ1-3; possibly TRBD1 for D (6 bases). This CDR3 contains 14 residues. V was shortened by 2 bases and J by 3 bases, with 9 bases between the two germline ends. CDR1 SGHRS and CDR2 YFSETQ come from the germline V gene. The DNA of the CDR3 is TGCGCCAGCAGCTTAAGGGGGAGTGGAAACACCATATATTTT. Its protein is CASSLRGSGNTIYF.